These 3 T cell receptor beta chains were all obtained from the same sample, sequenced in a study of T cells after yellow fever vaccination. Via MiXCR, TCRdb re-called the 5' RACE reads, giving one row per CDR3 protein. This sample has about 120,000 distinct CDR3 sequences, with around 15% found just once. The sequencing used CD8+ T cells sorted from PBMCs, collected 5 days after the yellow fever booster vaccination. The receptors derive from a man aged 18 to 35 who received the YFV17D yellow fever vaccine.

CDR3 amino acids: CASSQRQGYEQYF. The CDR3 coding sequence is TGCGCCAGCAGCCAAAGACAGGGTTACGAGCAGTACTTC. This chain links TRBV4-1 with TRBJ2-7, with 7 bases matching TRBD1. The V gene end was trimmed by 2 bases and the J gene end by 4 bases; junction bases not matched to a gene: 2. Germline V gene sequence: CDR1 MGHRA, CDR2 YSYEKL. There are 13 residues in the CDR3.

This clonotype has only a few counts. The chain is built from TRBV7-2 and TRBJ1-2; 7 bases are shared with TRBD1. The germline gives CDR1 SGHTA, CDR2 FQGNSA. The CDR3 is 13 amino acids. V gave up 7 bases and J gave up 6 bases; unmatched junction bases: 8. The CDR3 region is CASILTGPNGYTF. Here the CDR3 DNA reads TGTGCCAGCATCCTGACAGGGCCCAATGGCTACACCTTC.

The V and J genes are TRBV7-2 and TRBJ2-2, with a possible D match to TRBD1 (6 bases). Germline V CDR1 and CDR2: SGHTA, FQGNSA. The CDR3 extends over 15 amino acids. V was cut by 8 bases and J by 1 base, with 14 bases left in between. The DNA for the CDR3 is TGTGCCAGCCCAGAAGACAGGCTGAACACCGGGGAGCTGTTTTTT. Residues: CASPEDRLNTGELFF.